Presented here are 24 T cell receptor beta chains from one specimen sequenced in a study of T cells in Graves' hyperthyroidism and ophthalmopathy. From RNA transcripts, TCR beta CDR3 regions were amplified. The HTBI set primed first-round TCR CDR3 RT-PCR. TCRdb used MiXCR to reprocess the multiplex PCR reads, holding one entry per CDR3 protein. Of hundreds of thousands of distinct CDR3 sequences in the sample, just under 15% were seen once. Sequencing was carried out using blood. All receptors come from a woman aged 30 to 39 with Graves' hyperthyroidism.

This clonotype was recorded a few times. The chain's CDR3 is CASSLRGDRPYNSPLHF. DNA of the CDR3: TGTGCCAGCAGTTTAAGAGGGGACAGGCCCTATAATTCACCCCTCCACTTT. The chain links TRBV27 to TRBJ1-6; TRBD1 matches at 8 bases. The CDR3 totals 17 residues. The germline CDR1 and CDR2 sequences are MNHEY and SMNVEV (reference sequence). V lost 2 bases to trimming and J lost 2 bases; unmatched junction nucleotides: 5.

As to this clonotype: Without the conserved terminal phenylalanine or tryptophan, this CDR3 likely stems from a read error. CDR3 DNA: TGTGCCAGCTCACCACGGAGCGGGAGGGGTAACGAGCAGTACCTC. This sequence encodes CASSPRSGRGNEQYL. The rearrangement joins TRBV18 to TRBJ2-7; 10 positions match TRBD2. The length of the CDR3 is 15 residues. The germline gives CDR1 KGHSH, CDR2 LQKENI. Trimming cost V 1 base and J 5 bases; bases outside gene matches: 5.

This clonotype was picked up a small number of times. The chain employs TRBV7-6 and TRBJ2-3; 8 positions agree with TRBD2. CDR1 is SGHVS, CDR2 FNYEAQ, per germline. The CDR3 has 20 amino acids. Losses at the gene ends were 5 bases for V and 2 bases for J; bases not matched to a gene: 21. CDR3 in amino acids: CASSPRSGGRHLIITDTQYF. CDR3 DNA sequence: TGTGCCAGCAGCCCAAGGTCGGGAGGGCGCCATTTAATAATCACAGATACGCAGTATTTT.

To note about this clonotype: This sequence may be a read error, since a much larger clone differs from it by one base. V and J are TRBV18 and TRBJ2-5; D is possibly TRBD1 (6 bases). This CDR3 has 13 amino acids. Looked up from germline, CDR1 is KGHSH and CDR2 is LQKENI. V was trimmed by 8 bases and J by 5 bases, leaving 15 bases between them. The CDR3 nucleotides are TGTGCCAGCCCCCGTGGACAGCGGGAGACCCAGTACTTC. This gives the protein CASPRGQRETQYF.

This rearrangement joins TRBV15 to TRBJ2-2; TRBD2 aligns across 8 bases. The CDR3 runs 15 residues. Germline-derived CDR1 and CDR2 are LNHNV and YYDKDF (reference sequence). V lost 8 bases to trimming and J lost 0 bases; unmatched junction nucleotides: 5. The CDR3 sequence is CATPTSASNTGELFF. CDR3 bases: TGTGCCACCCCGACTAGCGCCTCGAACACCGGGGAGCTGTTTTTT.

About this clonotype itself: This CDR3 is missing its conserved last phenylalanine or tryptophan, likely due to a read error. The chain combines TRBV10-1 with TRBJ2-6; D is possibly TRBD1 (6 bases). The length of the CDR3 is 16 residues. V shed 6 bases and J shed 4 bases, with 16 bases lying between them. Germline assignment: CDR1 WNHNN and CDR2 SYGVQD (reference sequence). The CDR3 DNA follows: TGCGCCAGCAGCCCCGTAAGGGGGTCAGGGGCCAACGTCCTGACTTCC. This translates into CASSPVRGSGANVLTS.

Of note for this clonotype: Being one base from a much bigger clone, this may be a read error. Because it lacks the conserved phenylalanine or tryptophan at the end, this CDR3 is likely a read error. The chain joins TRBV10-3 to TRBJ1-1; D remains unclear. Trimming took 8 bases from V and 1 from J, leaving 8 bases between them. The germline V gene has CDR1 ENHRY and CDR2 SYGVKD. The CDR3 spans 12 residues. CDR3 protein: CAIGGWNTEAFL. For the CDR3, the DNA is TGTGCCATCGGAGGGTGGAACACTGAAGCTTTCCTT.

This clonotype occurred a few times. The J gene is TRBJ2-5, the V gene TRBV20-1; D remains unclear. Germline V CDR1 and CDR2: DFQATT, SNEGSKA (reference sequence). V lost 6 bases to trimming and J lost 3 bases, with 14 bases between them. The CDR3 has 13 residues. For the CDR3, the DNA is TGCAGTGCAGAGGCGCCCCCAGAAGAGACCCAGTACTTC. Translated, it gives CSAEAPPEETQYF.

The chain couples TRBV11-1 to TRBJ2-7; D is tentatively TRBD1 or TRBD2 (6 bases each). V lost 3 bases and J lost 2, with 14 bases in between. The CDR3 loop spans 15 amino acids. The germline CDR1 and CDR2 sequences are SGHAT and FQDESV (reference sequence). The CDR3, as DNA: TGTGCCAGCAGCTTCCCTGGGGGGACACCCTACGAGCAGTACTTC. This sequence encodes CASSFPGGTPYEQYF.

This clonotype was counted at least ten times. The chain carries TRBV30 and TRBJ1-1, with D perhaps matching TRBD1 (5 bases). Trimming stripped 5 bases from V and 1 base from J, with 8 bases between. CDR3 size: 12 residues. In germline, CDR1 is GTSNPN, CDR2 SVGIG (reference sequence). CDR3 protein: CAWATGNTEAFF. DNA of the CDR3: TGTGCCTGGGCTACAGGGAACACTGAAGCTTTCTTT. The full variable domain, rest sourced from reference TRBV30 and TRBJ1-1, is SQTIHQWPATLVQPVGSPLSLECTVEGTSNPNLYWYRQAAGRGLQLLFYSVGIGQISSEVPQNLSASRPQDRQFILSSKKLLLSDSGFYLCAWATGNTEAFFGQGTRLTVV.

The chain recombines TRBV19 with TRBJ2-3; 8 positions agree with TRBD2. The germline V gene has CDR1 LNHDA and CDR2 SQIVND (reference sequence). V was clipped by 6 bases and J by 0 bases; unmatched bases: 8. The CDR3 consists of 16 residues. Here the CDR3 reads CASRGRLATSTDTQYF. Here the CDR3 DNA reads TGTGCCAGTAGGGGCCGACTAGCGACTAGCACAGATACGCAGTATTTT. The complete variable domain, with remaining parts taken from reference TRBV19 and TRBJ2-3, reads DGGITQSPKYLFRKEGQNVTLSCEQNLNHDAMYWYRQDPGQGLRLIYYSQIVNDFQKGDIAEGYSVSREKKESFPLTVTSAQKNPTAFYLCASRGRLATSTDTQYFGPGTRLTVL.

This clonotype was seen many times. The chain combines TRBV24-1 with TRBJ2-1, with 12 bases identical to TRBD2. CDR1 and CDR2 (germline): KGHDR, SFDVKD. Trimming cost V 5 bases and J 10 bases; bases outside gene matches: 8. This CDR3 has 15 residues. The CDR3, as DNA: TGTGCCACCAGTGGGCTAGCGGGAGGGCAATACGAGCAGTTCTTC. This encodes CATSGLAGGQYEQFF.

This clonotype was picked up many times. The CDR3 region is CASSFGQRGYTF. CDR3 nucleotides: TGTGCCAGCAGTTTTGGACAGAGGGGCTACACCTTC. The chain uses TRBV28 and TRBJ1-2; a weak D match, TRBD1 (6 bases). V was trimmed by 3 bases and J by 8 bases, leaving 10 bases between them. This CDR3 is built from 12 residues. Germline CDR1 reads MDHEN; CDR2 reads SYDVKM.

In the case of this clonotype: In this CDR3 the conserved last residue, phenylalanine or tryptophan, is missing, so a read error is likely. The J gene is TRBJ2-7, the V gene TRBV11-2; 11 bases agree with TRBD2. Germline values: CDR1 SGHAT, CDR2 FQNNGV. The CDR3 has 14 amino acids. The J segment lost 4 bases and the V segment lost 4 bases, leaving 3 bases of the junction unmatched. Written as DNA, the CDR3 is TGTGCCAGCAGCTCTGGGACTAGCGGATACGAGCAGTACCTC. Protein sequence: CASSSGTSGYEQYL.

This clonotype has just one count. A read error may be the cause here, since a much bigger clone is one base away. This CDR3 fails to terminate in the conserved phenylalanine or tryptophan, so it likely reflects a read error. The CDR3 DNA reads TGTGCCAGCAGGGGCGGGACGGCCTATGGCTACACCCTC. It translates to CASRGGTAYGYTL. The chain combines TRBV6-1 with TRBJ1-2, with D possibly TRBD1 on 5 matching bases. The CDR3 has 13 amino acids. The V gene's germline CDR1 is MNHNS and CDR2 SASEGT. V dropped 6 bases and J dropped 4 bases, with 12 bases sitting between them.

The chain is built from TRBV5-1 and TRBJ2-7; possible D gene TRBD1, 6 bases. This CDR3 has 15 residues. V was clipped by 4 bases and J by 4 bases, with 18 bases between them. The germline gives CDR1 SGHRS, CDR2 YFSETQ. CDR3 sequence: CASSPGEWGRYEQYF. The CDR3 region has the DNA TGCGCCAGCAGCCCTGGTGAGTGGGGGCGGTACGAGCAGTACTTC.

At least ten counts were recorded for this clonotype. The chain has TRBV6-2 or TRBV6-3 and TRBJ2-7; 11 bases fit TRBD2. J gave up 1 base and V 4 bases, and 12 bases lay outside the gene matches. This CDR3 spans 18 amino acids. The germline gives CDR1 MNHEY, CDR2 SVGEGT. Written as DNA, the CDR3 is TGTGCCAGCAGTTCCTTCCCCAGACTAGCGGGGCCTTCCTACGAGCAGTACTTC. It is translated as CASSSFPRLAGPSYEQYF.

This sequence joins TRBV7-6 and TRBJ2-5; 10 bases are shared with TRBD1. The trim removed 6 bases at V and 6 bases at J, leaving 19 bases unmatched. This CDR3 is built from 18 residues. Germline CDR1 and CDR2: SGHVS and FNYEAQ. CDR3 DNA: TGTGCCAGCAGTCAACCGAGTAGACGGACAGGGGGTTGGCAGACCCAGTACTTC. Protein product: CASSQPSRRTGGWQTQYF.

V usage is TRBV9 and J usage is TRBJ2-6; tentative D call: TRBD2 (5 bases). V was shortened by 0 bases and J by 2 bases, with 12 bases between the two germline ends. Looked up from germline, CDR1 is SGDLS and CDR2 is YYNGEE. The CDR3 totals 17 residues. DNA for the CDR3: TGTGCCAGCAGCGTAGGTGAGGGCCACCCTGGGGCCAACGTCCTGACTTTC. Translated: CASSVGEGHPGANVLTF.

The chain links TRBV20-1 to TRBJ2-7; 7 bases align to TRBD1. The CDR3 totals 12 residues. Germline V gives CDR1 DFQATT, CDR2 SNEGSKA (reference sequence). The trim removed 5 bases at V and 5 bases at J, leaving 6 bases unmatched. CDR3 DNA: TGCAGTGCTCCCCGACAGGGTAACGAGCAGTACTTC. Translated, it gives CSAPRQGNEQYF.

In its sample, this clonotype was seen a few times. V gene TRBV18 combines with J gene TRBJ2-5; D is unclear. Germline CDR1 reads KGHSH; CDR2 reads LQKENI. This CDR3 contains 13 residues. V lost 5 bases and J lost 5, with 12 bases in between. The CDR3 region is CASSKSRAETQYF. The CDR3 nucleotides read TGTGCCAGCTCAAAGTCTCGGGCGGAGACCCAGTACTTC.

The chain uses TRBV28 and TRBJ2-5; no firm D call. The germline CDR1 and CDR2 sequences are MDHEN and SYDVKM. V lost 2 bases to trimming and J lost 5 bases, with 12 bases between them. The CDR3 contains 14 residues. In DNA form, the CDR3 reads TGTGCCAGCAGTTTAGGGTTAACAAGGGAGACCCAGTACTTC. It is translated as CASSLGLTRETQYF.

The chain is built from TRBV3-1 and TRBJ2-1; TRBD2 agrees at 7 bases. The CDR3 runs to 18 residues. V dropped 3 bases and J dropped 7; count of bases not matched to a gene: 18. Looked up from germline, CDR1 is LGHDT and CDR2 is YNNKEL (reference sequence). DNA of the CDR3: TGTGCCAGCAGCCACGTTTTCTTCGCGGGAGTGGGTGGAAATGAGCAGTTCTTC. It encodes CASSHVFFAGVGGNEQFF.

This clonotype was counted only a few times. The chain couples TRBV7-3 to TRBJ2-2; D might be TRBD2 (5 bases). CDR1 and CDR2 from the germline V gene are SGHTA and FQGTGA. This CDR3 region has 15 residues. V was pared by 3 bases and J by 5 bases, with 13 bases between. The CDR3: CASSFSSGETGELFF. The DNA of the CDR3 is TGTGCCAGCAGCTTTTCTTCCGGGGAAACCGGGGAGCTGTTTTTT.